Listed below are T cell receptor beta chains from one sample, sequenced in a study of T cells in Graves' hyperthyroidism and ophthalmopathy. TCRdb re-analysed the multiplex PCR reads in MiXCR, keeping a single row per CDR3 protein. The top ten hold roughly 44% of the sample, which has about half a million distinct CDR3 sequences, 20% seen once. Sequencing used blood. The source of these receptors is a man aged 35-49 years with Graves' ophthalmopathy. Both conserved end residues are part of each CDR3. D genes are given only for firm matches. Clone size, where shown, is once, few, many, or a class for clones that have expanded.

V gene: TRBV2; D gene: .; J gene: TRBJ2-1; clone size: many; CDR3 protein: CASSKGGGVSSYNEQFF; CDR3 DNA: TGTGCCAGCAGTAAGGGGGGCGGGGTCAGCTCCTACAATGAGCAGTTCTTC
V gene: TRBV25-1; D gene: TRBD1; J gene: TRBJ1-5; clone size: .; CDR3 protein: CASSESELTGYGHQPQHF; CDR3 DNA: TGTGCCAGCAGTGAATCTGAGTTGACAGGGTATGGGCATCAGCCCCAGCATTTT
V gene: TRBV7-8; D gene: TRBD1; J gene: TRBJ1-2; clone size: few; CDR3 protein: CASRHGQASNYGYTF; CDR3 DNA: TGTGCCAGCAGACATGGACAGGCATCTAACTATGGCTACACCTTC
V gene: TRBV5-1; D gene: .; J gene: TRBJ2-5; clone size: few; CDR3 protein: CASSFGARNQETQYF; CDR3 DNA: TGCGCCAGCAGCTTTGGGGCCAGAAATCAAGAGACCCAGTACTTC
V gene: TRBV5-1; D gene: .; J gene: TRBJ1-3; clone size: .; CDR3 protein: CASSLERGGNTIYF; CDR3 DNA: TGCGCCAGCAGCTTGGAAAGGGGTGGAAACACCATATATTTT
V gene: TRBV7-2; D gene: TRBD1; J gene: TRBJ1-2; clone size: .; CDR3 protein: CASSPRGRTGRTDGYTF; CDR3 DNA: TGTGCCAGCAGCCCCCGTGGGAGGACAGGGAGGACGGATGGCTACACCTTC
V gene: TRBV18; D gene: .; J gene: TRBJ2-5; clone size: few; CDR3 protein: CASSPLRAGTQYF; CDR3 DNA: TGTGCCAGCTCACCATTAAGGGCCGGGACCCAGTACTTC
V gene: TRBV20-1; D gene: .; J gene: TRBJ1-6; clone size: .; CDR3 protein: CSARYRDNSPLHF; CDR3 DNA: TGCAGTGCTCGATACAGGGATAATTCACCCCTCCACTTT
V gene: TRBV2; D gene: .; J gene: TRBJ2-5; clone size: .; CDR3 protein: CASRQHQEAQYF; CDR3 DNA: TGTGCCAGCAGACAACACCAAGAGGCCCAGTACTTC
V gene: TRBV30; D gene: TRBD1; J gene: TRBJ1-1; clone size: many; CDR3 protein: CAWSVQGRRRVGEAFF; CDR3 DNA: TGTGCCTGGAGTGTACAGGGGCGGCGGCGGGTGGGTGAAGCTTTCTTT
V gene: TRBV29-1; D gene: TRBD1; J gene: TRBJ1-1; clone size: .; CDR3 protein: CSVARTGNTEAFF; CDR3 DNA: TGCAGCGTTGCAAGGACAGGGAACACTGAAGCTTTCTTT
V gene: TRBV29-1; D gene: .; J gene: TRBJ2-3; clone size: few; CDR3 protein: CSVEEGSDTQYF; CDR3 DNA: TGCAGCGTTGAAGAGGGGTCAGATACGCAGTATTTT
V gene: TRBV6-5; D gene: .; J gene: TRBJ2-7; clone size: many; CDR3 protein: CASSYRGSYEQYF; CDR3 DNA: TGTGCCAGCAGTTACCGCGGCTCCTACGAGCAGTACTTC
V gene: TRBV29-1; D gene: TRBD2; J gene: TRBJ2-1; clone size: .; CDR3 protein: CSVEDPSGRNYEQFF; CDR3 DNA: TGCAGCGTTGAAGATCCTAGCGGGAGAAACTACGAGCAGTTCTTC
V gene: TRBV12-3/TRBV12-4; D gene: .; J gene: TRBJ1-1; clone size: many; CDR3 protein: CASSSTLRGRTEAFF; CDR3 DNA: TGTGCCAGCAGTTCGACCCTACGGGGAAGGACTGAAGCTTTCTTT
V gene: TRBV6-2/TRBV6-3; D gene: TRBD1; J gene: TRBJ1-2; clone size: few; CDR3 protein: CASSYGTGTYGYTF; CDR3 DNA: TGTGCCAGCAGTTACGGGACAGGGACCTATGGCTACACCTTC
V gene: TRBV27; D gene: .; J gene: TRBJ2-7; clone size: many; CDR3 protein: CASSLKGTYEQYF; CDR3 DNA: TGTGCCAGCAGTTTAAAGGGGACCTACGAGCAGTACTTC
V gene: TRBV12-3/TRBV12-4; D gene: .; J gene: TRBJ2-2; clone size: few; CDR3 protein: CASRLTRGDTGELFF; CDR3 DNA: TGTGCCAGCAGACTTACCAGGGGGGACACCGGGGAGCTGTTTTTT
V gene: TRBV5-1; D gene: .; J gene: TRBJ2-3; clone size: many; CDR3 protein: CASSASAVSTDTQYF; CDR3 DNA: TGCGCCAGCAGCGCGTCGGCGGTTAGCACAGATACGCAGTATTTT
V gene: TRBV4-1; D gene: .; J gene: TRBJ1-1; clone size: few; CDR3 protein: CASSHSLRTEAFF; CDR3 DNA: TGCGCCAGCAGCCACTCCCTGAGGACTGAAGCTTTCTTT
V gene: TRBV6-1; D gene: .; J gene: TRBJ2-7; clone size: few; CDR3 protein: CAGRDSYEQYF; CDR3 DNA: TGTGCCGGGAGGGACAGCTACGAGCAGTACTTC
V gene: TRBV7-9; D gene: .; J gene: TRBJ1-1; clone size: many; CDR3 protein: CASSLQGAGVTEAFF; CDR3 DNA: TGTGCCAGCAGCTTGCAAGGGGCTGGGGTCACTGAAGCTTTCTTT
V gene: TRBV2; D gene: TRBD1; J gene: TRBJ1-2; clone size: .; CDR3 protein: CASSPRQGAYYGYTF; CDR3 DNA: TGTGCCAGCAGTCCAAGACAGGGGGCTTACTATGGCTACACCTTC
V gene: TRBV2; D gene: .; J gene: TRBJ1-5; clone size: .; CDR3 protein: CASSENRDQPQHF; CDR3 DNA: TGTGCCAGCAGTGAGAATAGGGATCAGCCCCAGCATTTT
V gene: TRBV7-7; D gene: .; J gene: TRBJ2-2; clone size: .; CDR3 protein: CASSLGGSLGRTATGELFF; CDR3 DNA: TGTGCTAGCAGCTTAGGAGGCTCTTTGGGCAGGACAGCGACCGGGGAGCTGTTTTTT
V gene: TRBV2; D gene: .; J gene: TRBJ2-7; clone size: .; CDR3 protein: CASKEKRETYEQYF; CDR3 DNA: TGTGCCAGCAAGGAGAAGCGAGAGACCTACGAGCAGTACTTC
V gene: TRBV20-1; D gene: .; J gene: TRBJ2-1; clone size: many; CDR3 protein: CSAPRGVAMDEQFF; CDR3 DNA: TGCAGTGCTCCCCGTGGGGTAGCTATGGATGAGCAGTTCTTC
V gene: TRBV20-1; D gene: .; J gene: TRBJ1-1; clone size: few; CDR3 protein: CSGRKSAEAFF; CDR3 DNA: TGCAGTGGGAGGAAAAGTGCTGAAGCTTTCTTT
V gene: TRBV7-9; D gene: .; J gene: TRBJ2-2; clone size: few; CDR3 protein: CASSPREIRTGELFF; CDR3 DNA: TGTGCCAGCAGCCCTAGGGAGATCCGAACCGGGGAGCTGTTTTTT
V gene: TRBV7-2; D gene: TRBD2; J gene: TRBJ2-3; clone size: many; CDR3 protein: CASSTDGLAFPAPTDTQYF; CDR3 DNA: TGTGCCAGCAGCACCGACGGACTAGCGTTCCCGGCCCCCACAGATACGCAGTATTTT
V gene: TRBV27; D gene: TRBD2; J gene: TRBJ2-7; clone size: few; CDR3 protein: CASSLRTSGVSEQYF; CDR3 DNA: TGTGCCAGCAGTTTAAGGACTAGCGGAGTTTCGGAGCAGTACTTC
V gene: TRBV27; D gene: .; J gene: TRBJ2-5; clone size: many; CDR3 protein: CASSLLGVETQYF; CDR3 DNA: TGTGCCAGCAGTTTATTAGGGGTCGAGACCCAGTACTTC
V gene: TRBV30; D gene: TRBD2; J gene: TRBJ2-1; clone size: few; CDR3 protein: CAWSRGIAGSYNEQFF; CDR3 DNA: TGTGCCTGGAGCCGTGGGATAGCGGGCTCCTACAATGAGCAGTTCTTC
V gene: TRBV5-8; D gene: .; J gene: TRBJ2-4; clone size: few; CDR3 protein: CASSLVVAKNIQYF; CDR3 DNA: TGTGCCAGCAGCTTGGTAGTAGCCAAAAACATTCAGTACTTC
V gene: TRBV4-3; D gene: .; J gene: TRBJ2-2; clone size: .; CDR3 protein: CASSRLVGQYTGELFF; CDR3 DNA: TGCGCCAGCAGCCGCCTAGTGGGCCAATACACCGGGGAGCTGTTTTTT
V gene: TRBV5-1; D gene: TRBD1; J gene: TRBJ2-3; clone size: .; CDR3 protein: CASRPTGAGTDTQYF; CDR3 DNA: TGCGCCAGCAGGCCGACAGGGGCCGGCACAGATACGCAGTATTTT
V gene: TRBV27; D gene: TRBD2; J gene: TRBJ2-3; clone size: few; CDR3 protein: CASSLRGRSYDTQYF; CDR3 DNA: TGTGCCAGCAGTTTACGCGGGAGGTCCTATGATACGCAGTATTTT
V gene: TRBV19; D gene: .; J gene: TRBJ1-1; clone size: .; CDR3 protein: CASSIRRMNTEAFF; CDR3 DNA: TGTGCCAGTAGTATTAGGAGAATGAACACTGAAGCTTTCTTT
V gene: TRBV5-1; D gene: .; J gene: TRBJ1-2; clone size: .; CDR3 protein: CASSLGQEDGYTF; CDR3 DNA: TGCGCCAGCAGCTTGGGGCAGGAGGATGGCTACACCTTC
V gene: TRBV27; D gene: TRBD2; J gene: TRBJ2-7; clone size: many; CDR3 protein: CASSWGLAGSNEQYF; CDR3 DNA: TGTGCCAGCAGTTGGGGACTAGCGGGTAGCAACGAGCAGTACTTC
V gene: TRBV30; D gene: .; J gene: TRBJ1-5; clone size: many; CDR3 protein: CAAADSSNQPQHF; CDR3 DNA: TGTGCCGCTGCGGACTCGAGCAATCAGCCCCAGCATTTT
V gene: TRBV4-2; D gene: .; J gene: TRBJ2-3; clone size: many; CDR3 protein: CASSQASFTTDTQYF; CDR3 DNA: TGTGCCAGCAGCCAAGCTTCCTTTACTACAGATACGCAGTATTTT
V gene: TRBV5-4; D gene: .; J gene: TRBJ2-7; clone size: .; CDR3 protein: CATGPGAVRGVDEQYF; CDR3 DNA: TGTGCCACCGGCCCGGGAGCGGTCAGGGGCGTTGACGAGCAGTACTTC
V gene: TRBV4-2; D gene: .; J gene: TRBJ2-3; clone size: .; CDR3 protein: CASSQFSHTRTDTQYF; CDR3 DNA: TGTGCCAGCAGCCAATTCAGCCACACCCGCACAGATACGCAGTATTTT
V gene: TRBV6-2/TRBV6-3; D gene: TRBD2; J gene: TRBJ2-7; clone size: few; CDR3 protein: CASSRRGEPYEQYF; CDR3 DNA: TGTGCCAGCAGTAGGCGGGGGGAACCCTACGAGCAGTACTTC
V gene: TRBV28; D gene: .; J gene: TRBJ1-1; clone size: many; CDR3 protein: CASSAGEEVTEAFF; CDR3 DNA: TGTGCCAGCAGTGCGGGAGAGGAGGTCACTGAAGCTTTCTTT
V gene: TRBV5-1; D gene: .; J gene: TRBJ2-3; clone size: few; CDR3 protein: CASSLELSALGTQYF; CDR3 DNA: TGCGCCAGCAGCTTGGAACTCAGCGCCCTGGGTACGCAGTATTTT
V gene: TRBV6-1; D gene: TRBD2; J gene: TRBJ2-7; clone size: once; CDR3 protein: CASSPGTIGEQYF; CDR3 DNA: TGTGCCAGCAGTCCCGGGACTATCGGCGAGCAGTACTTC
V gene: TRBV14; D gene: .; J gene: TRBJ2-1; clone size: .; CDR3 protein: CASSQIAGPYNEQFF; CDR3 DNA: TGTGCCAGCAGCCAAATAGCAGGCCCCTACAATGAGCAGTTCTTC
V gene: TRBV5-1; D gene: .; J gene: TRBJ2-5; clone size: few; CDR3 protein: CASSLAEGRETQYF; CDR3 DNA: TGCGCCAGCAGCTTGGCCGAGGGGCGCGAGACCCAGTACTTC